This TCR beta chain was observed in a study of T-cell memory formation after mild COVID-19. The V and J ends lost 5 bases and 10 bases, in that order; junction bases with no gene match: 6. CDR3 size: 13 residues. Germline CDR1 is KGHSH and CDR2 is LQKENI. A single record per CDR3 protein comes from TCRdb applying MiXCR to the 5' RACE reads. The sample holds 280,000 or so distinct CDR3 sequences, approximately 8% seen once. This clonotype was counted between two and nine times. The origin of this receptor is a man younger than 30 who had mild COVID-19 (a few samples of this study predate the infection). Cell type and time point are not known. The V call is TRBV18, the J call TRBJ1-4; 8 nucleotides line up with TRBD1. Material for sequencing was PBMCs or a T cell subset sorted from them (not recorded which). CDR3 amino acids: CASSSGQGGKLFF. The CDR3 DNA reads as TGTGCCAGCTCATCAGGACAGGGTGGAAAACTGTTTTTT.